The clone carrying this T cell receptor beta chain was seen once. Its antigen is not identified. The sample originates from a study of OX40 agonist ivuxolimab in advanced cancers. As for the study in general: Ivuxolimab, an antibody that agonizes OX40 (CD134), was administered to the patients. Partial responses were achieved by three patients: one hepatocellular carcinoma, two cutaneous melanoma.

Notes on the study in general: CD8+ T cells (on average) carried more expanded clones than CD4+ T cells.

Sequencing used immunoSEQ multiplex PCR; TCRdb keeps in-frame clones, though not all of them. The repertoire consists of some 74,000 clones, with roughly four fifths occurring once and the leading ten covering approximately 5%. The germline gives CDR1 SGHRS, CDR2 YFSETQ. Between the trimmed V and J ends, which lost 6 bases and 0 bases, there was a span of 15 bases. The CDR3 has 15 residues. The chain has TRBV5-1 and TRBJ1-1; D is possibly TRBD1 (5 bases). The sample was CD4+ or CD8+ T cells sorted from blood, taken in a trial of the OX40 agonist ivuxolimab. The receptor comes from an adult with an advanced solid tumor such as melanoma, head and neck, liver or kidney cancer. The CDR3 nucleotides are TGCGCCAGCACCTGGGGGGTAGGCATGAACACTGAAGCTTTCTTT. Encoded protein: CASTWGVGMNTEAFF.